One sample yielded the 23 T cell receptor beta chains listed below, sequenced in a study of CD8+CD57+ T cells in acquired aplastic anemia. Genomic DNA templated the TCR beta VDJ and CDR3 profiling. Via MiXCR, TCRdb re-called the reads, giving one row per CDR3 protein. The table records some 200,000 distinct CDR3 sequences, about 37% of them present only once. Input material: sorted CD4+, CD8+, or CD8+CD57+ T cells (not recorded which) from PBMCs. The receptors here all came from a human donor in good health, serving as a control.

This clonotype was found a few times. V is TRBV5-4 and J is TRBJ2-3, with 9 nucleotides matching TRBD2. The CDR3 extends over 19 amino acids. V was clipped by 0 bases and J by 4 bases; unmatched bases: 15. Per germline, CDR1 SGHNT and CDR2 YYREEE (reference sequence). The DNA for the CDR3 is TGTGCCAGCAGCTTGGTGAAGGGCGGGGGGGCGACCGGCGCAGATACGCAGTATTTT. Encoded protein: CASSLVKGGGATGADTQYF.

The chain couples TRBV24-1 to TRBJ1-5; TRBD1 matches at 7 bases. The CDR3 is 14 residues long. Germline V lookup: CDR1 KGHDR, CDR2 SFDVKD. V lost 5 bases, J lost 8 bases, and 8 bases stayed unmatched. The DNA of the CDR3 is TGTGCCACCAGTGGACAGGGTCAAGGAGAGCCCCAGCATTTT. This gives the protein CATSGQGQGEPQHF.

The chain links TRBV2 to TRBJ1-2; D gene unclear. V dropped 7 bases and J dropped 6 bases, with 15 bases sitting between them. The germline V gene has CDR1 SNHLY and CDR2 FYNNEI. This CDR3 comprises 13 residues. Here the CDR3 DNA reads TGTGCCAGCACCCCGATGGGGTCGAATGGCTACACCTTC. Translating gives CASTPMGSNGYTF.

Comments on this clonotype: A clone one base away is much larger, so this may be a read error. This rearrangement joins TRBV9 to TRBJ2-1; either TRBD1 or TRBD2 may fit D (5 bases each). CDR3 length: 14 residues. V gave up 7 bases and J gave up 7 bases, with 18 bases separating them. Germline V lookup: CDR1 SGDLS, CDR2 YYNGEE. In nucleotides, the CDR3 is TGTGCCAGCGGTCGTCGGGACCCAAGTAATGAGCAGTTCTTC. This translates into CASGRRDPSNEQFF.

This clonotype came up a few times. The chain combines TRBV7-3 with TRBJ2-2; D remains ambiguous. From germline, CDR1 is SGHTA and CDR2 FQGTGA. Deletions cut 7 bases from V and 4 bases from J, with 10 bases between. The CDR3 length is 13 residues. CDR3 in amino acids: CASKGRITGELFF. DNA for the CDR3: TGTGCCAGCAAAGGCAGGATCACCGGGGAGCTGTTTTTT.

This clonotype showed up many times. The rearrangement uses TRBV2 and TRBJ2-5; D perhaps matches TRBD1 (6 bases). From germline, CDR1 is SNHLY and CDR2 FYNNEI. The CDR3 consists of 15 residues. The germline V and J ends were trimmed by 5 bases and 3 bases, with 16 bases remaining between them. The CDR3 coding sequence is TGTGCCAGCAGTCAAAACGCGGCAGGGGAAGAGACCCAGTACTTC. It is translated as CASSQNAAGEETQYF.

In DNA form, the CDR3 reads TGCAGTGCTCGGGAACTAGCGGGGGAATACGAGCAGTACTTC. Protein: CSARELAGEYEQYF. The chain uses TRBV20-1 and TRBJ2-7, with 11 bases that match TRBD2. V gave up 5 bases and J gave up 4 bases; unmatched junction bases: 7. The CDR3 contains 14 residues. The germline V gene has CDR1 DFQATT and CDR2 SNEGSKA (reference sequence).

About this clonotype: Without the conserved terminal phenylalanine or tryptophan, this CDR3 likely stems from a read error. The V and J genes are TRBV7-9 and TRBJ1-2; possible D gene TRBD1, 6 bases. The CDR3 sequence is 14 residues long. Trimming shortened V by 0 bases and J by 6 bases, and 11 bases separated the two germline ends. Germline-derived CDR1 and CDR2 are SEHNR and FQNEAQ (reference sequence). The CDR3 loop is CASSLAPGGDGYTL. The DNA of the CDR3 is TGTGCCAGCAGCTTAGCGCCGGGGGGCGATGGCTACACCCTC.

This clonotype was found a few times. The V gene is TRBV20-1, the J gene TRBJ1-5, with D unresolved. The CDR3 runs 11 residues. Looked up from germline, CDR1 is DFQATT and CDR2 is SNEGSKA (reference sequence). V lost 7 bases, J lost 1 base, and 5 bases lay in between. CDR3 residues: CSVESNQPQHF. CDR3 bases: TGCAGTGTAGAAAGCAATCAGCCCCAGCATTTT.

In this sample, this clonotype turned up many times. CDR3 nucleotides: TGCAGTGCTAGAGTAGGGAGGGCCGGTGGAGATACGCAGTATTTT. Amino acid sequence: CSARVGRAGGDTQYF. V is TRBV20-1 and J is TRBJ2-3, with TRBD2 matching over 7 bases. The J segment lost 5 bases and the V segment lost 1 base, leaving 9 bases of the junction unmatched. CDR1 DFQATT and CDR2 SNEGSKA come from the germline V gene (reference sequence). This CDR3 comprises 15 residues.

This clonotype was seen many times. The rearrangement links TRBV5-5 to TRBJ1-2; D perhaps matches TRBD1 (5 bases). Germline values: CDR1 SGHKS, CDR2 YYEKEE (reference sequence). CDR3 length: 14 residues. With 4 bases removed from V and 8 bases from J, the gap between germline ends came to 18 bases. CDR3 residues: CASSRRQNLWGYTF. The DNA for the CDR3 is TGTGCCAGCAGCCGGAGACAGAATCTATGGGGCTACACCTTC.

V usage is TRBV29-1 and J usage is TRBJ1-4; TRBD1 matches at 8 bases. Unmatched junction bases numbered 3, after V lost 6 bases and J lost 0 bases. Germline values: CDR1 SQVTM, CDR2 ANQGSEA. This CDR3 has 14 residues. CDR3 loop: CSVATGATNEKLFF. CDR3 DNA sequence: TGCAGCGTAGCGACAGGGGCAACTAATGAAAAACTGTTTTTT.

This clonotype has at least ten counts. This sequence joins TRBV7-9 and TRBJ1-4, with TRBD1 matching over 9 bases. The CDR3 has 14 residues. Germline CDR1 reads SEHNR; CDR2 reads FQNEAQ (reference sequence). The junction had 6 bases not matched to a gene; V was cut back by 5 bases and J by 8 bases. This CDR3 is CASSPQGAGEKLFF. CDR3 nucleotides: TGTGCCAGCAGCCCACAGGGGGCGGGGGAAAAACTGTTTTTT.

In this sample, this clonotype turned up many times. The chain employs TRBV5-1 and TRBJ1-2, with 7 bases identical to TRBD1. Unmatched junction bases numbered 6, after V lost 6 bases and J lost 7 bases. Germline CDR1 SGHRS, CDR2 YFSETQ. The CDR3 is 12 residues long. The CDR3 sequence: CASTRDRSGYTF. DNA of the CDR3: TGCGCCAGCACACGGGACAGAAGTGGCTACACCTTC.

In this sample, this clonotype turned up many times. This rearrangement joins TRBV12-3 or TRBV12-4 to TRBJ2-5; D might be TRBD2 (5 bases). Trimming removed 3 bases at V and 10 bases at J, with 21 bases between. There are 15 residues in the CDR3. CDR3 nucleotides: TGTGCCAGCAGTTTGGTAAGGACTGCGAAGAGAGACCAGTACTTC. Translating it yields CASSLVRTAKRDQYF.

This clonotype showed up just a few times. The DNA for the CDR3 is TGTGCCAGCAGCAGGACCCGTGGGAGCAATCAGCCCCAGCATTTT. As protein: CASSRTRGSNQPQHF. The gene calls are TRBV6-1 and TRBJ1-5; D gene unclear. The CDR3 length is 15 residues. Germline-derived CDR1 and CDR2 are MNHNS and SASEGT. Trimming pared 6 bases from V and 1 base from J, leaving 13 bases between.

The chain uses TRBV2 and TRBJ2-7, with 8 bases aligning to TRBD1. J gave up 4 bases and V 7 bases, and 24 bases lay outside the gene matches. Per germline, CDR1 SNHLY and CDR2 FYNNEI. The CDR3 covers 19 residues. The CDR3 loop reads CASTGPTDLRQGWPYEQYF. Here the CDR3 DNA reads TGTGCCAGCACTGGACCGACCGATCTTCGACAGGGGTGGCCTTACGAGCAGTACTTC.

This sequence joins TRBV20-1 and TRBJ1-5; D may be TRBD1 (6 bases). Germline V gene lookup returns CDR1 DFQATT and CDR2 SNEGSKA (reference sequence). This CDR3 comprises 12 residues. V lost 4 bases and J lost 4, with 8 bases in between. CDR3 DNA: TGCAGTGCTATGGGACAAAATCAGCCCCAGCATTTT. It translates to CSAMGQNQPQHF.

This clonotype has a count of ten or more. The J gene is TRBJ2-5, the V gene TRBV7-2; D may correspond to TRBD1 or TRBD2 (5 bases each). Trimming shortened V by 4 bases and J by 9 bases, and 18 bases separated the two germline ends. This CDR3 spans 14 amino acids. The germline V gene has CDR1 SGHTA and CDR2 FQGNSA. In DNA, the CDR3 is TGTGCCAGCAGCTCAGCCCGGGACCGCCCGGCCCAGTACTTC. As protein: CASSSARDRPAQYF.

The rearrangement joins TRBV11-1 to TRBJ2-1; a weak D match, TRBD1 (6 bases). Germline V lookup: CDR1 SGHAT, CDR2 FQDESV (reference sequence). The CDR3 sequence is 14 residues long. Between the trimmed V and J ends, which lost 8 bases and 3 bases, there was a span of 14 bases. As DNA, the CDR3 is TGTGCCAGCTCCCAGGGGACCGGCTACAATGAGCAGTTCTTC. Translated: CASSQGTGYNEQFF.

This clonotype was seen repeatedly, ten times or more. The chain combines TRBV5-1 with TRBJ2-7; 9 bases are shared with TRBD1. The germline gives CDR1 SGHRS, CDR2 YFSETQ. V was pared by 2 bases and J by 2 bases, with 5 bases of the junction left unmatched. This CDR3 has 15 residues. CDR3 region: CASSLRTGVPYEQYF. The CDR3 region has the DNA TGCGCCAGCAGCTTACGGACAGGGGTCCCCTACGAGCAGTACTTC.

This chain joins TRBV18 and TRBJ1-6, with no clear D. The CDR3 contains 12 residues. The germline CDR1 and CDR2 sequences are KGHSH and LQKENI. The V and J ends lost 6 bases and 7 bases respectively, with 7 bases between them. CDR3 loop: CASSLRNSPLHF. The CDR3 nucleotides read TGTGCCAGCTCCCTTAGAAATTCACCCCTCCACTTT.

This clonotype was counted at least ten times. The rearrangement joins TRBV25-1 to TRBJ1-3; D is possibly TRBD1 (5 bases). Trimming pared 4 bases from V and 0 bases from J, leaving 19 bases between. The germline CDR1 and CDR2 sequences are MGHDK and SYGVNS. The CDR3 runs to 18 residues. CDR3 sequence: CASSGEGRPSGSGNTIYF. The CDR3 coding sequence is TGTGCCAGCAGTGGGGAGGGACGCCCGAGCGGCTCTGGAAACACCATATATTTT.